This T cell receptor (beta chain) was sequenced in a study of PD-L1 blockade in urothelial cancer. TCRdb's copy holds only in-frame clones and misses some; the assay was immunoSEQ multiplex PCR. Among about 93,000 clones listed, around 87% were seen once. Trimming took 0 bases from V and 5 from J, leaving 16 bases between them. CDR3 size: 16 residues. Germline loops: CDR1 ENHRY, CDR2 SYGVKD. Specified time point: pretreatment peripheral blood. Patient disease was locally advanced or metastatic urothelial carcinoma. Anywhere from 1 to 8 samples came from each patient, spanning pretreatment and on-treatment.

The chain has TRBV10-3 and TRBJ2-5; D perhaps matches TRBD1 (6 bases). The receptor's source is a man between 60 and 70 years old with urothelial cancer. The source material was PBMCs, sampled around atezolizumab (anti-PD-L1) treatment. The CDR3 loop is CAISESGAAATETQYF. The CDR3 DNA reads TGTGCCATCAGTGAGTCGGGGGCGGCCGCAACGGAGACCCAGTACTTC.